The 30 T cell receptor beta chains below all came from one sample that was sequenced in a study of blood T cell repertoires in COVID-19. TCRdb's copy holds only in-frame clones and misses some; the assay was immunoSEQ multiplex PCR. Of roughly 100,000 clones listed, approximately 90% were seen once; the top ten hold 3% to 3.5%. The sample taken for sequencing was peripheral blood. Receptors originate from a man aged 45-60 years in a cohort sampled during active COVID-19.

In its sample, this clone was seen once. This same CDR3 is encoded by further DNA sequences in the sample. The gene calls are TRBV7-8 and TRBJ2-5; unclear D gene. Germline V gives CDR1 SGHVS, CDR2 FQNEAQ. There are 11 residues in the CDR3. Trimming removed 2 bases at V and 5 bases at J, with 3 bases between. The CDR3 region has the DNA TGTGCCAGCAGCTTACTCGAGACCCAGTACTTC. The encoded protein is CASSLLETQYF.

This sequence joins TRBV28 and TRBJ2-5; D is possibly TRBD2 (5 bases). The germline gives CDR1 MDHEN, CDR2 SYDVKM. The CDR3 is 13 amino acids. The V gene lost 1 base and the J gene lost 5 bases, with 8 bases spanning the gap. The chain's CDR3 is CASSLSGWETQYF. The CDR3 DNA reads as TGTGCCAGCAGTTTATCGGGGTGGGAGACCCAGTACTTC.

This chain joins TRBV6-2 or TRBV6-3 and TRBJ1-5; D perhaps matches TRBD1 (5 bases). Trimming removed 1 base at V and 1 base at J, with 14 bases between. The CDR3 runs 17 residues. Germline V gene data show CDR1 as MNHEY and CDR2 as SVGEGT. The CDR3 region has the DNA TGTGCCAGCAGTTACTTGGGCCCAGGGATGAGCAATCAGCCCCAGCATTTT. Its protein is CASSYLGPGMSNQPQHF.

The chain is built from TRBV6-6 and TRBJ1-6; D is unresolved. The CDR3 runs 15 residues. Trimming took off 2 bases at V and 10 bases at J, with 15 bases between the two ends. Germline-derived CDR1 and CDR2 are MNHNY and SVGAGI (reference sequence). The CDR3 is CASSYGPGGGSPLHF. The CDR3 DNA is TGTGCCAGCAGTTACGGCCCAGGAGGAGGGTCACCCCTCCACTTT.

This chain connects TRBV5-1 to TRBJ2-5; D is undetermined. Trimming took 0 bases from V and 4 from J, leaving 13 bases between them. The V gene's germline CDR1 is SGHRS and CDR2 YFSETQ. This CDR3 is 15 amino acids long. CDR3 DNA: TGCGCCAGCAGCTTGGAAATCGACACGGCAGAGACCCAGTACTTC. Protein product: CASSLEIDTAETQYF. Using reference TRBV5-1 and TRBJ2-5 for the parts outside the CDR3, the full variable domain is KAGVTQTPRYLIKTRGQQVTLSCSPISGHRSVSWYQQTPGQGLQFLFEYFSETQRNKGNFPGRFSGRQFSNSRSEMNVSTLELGDSALYLCASSLEIDTAETQYFGPGTRLLVL.

The V call is TRBV5-6, the J call TRBJ2-1; 15 bases fit TRBD2. This CDR3 has 18 amino acids. Germline loops: CDR1 SGHDT, CDR2 YYEEEE. Trimming took 3 bases from V and 4 from J; bases not matched to a gene: 8. This CDR3 reads CASSSTPGLAGGYNEQFF. The CDR3 DNA is TGTGCCAGCAGCTCCACCCCGGGACTAGCGGGGGGATACAATGAGCAGTTCTTC.

The chain couples TRBV5-1 to TRBJ2-4; D remains ambiguous. The CDR3 length is 12 residues. Germline CDR1 SGHRS, CDR2 YFSETQ. V was shortened by 0 bases and J by 8 bases, with 6 bases between the two germline ends. The CDR3 here is CASSLGSDIQYF. The CDR3 nucleotides read TGCGCCAGCAGCTTGGGTTCTGACATTCAGTACTTC.

The V and J genes are TRBV6-5 and TRBJ2-5; the D gene is possibly TRBD1 (6 bases). CDR3 length: 15 residues. CDR1 and CDR2 (germline): MNHEY, SVGAGI. The V and J ends lost 7 bases and 2 bases respectively, with 17 bases between them. The CDR3 here is CASTKGDARQETQYF. In DNA form, the CDR3 reads TGTGCCAGCACCAAGGGGGATGCCCGACAAGAGACCCAGTACTTC.

The gene calls are TRBV9 and TRBJ2-2, with TRBD2 matching over 11 bases. Looked up from germline, CDR1 is SGDLS and CDR2 is YYNGEE. This CDR3 has 15 residues. Unmatched junction bases numbered 1, after V lost 0 bases and J lost 6 bases. The CDR3 nucleotides read TGTGCCAGCAGCGTAGAGGGACTAGCGGCCGGGGAGCTGTTTTTT. It translates to CASSVEGLAAGELFF.

The rearrangement joins TRBV10-3 to TRBJ2-5; tentative D call: TRBD1 (8 bases). Germline V gives CDR1 ENHRY, CDR2 SYGVKD. The V gene lost 6 bases and the J gene lost 5 bases, with 19 bases spanning the gap. The CDR3 runs to 15 residues. CDR3 sequence: CAIRGDRGGGETQYF. DNA of the CDR3: TGTGCCATCAGGGGTGACAGGGGAGGGGGCGAGACCCAGTACTTC.

This sequence joins TRBV5-4 and TRBJ1-4; 8 bases are shared with TRBD1. CDR1 and CDR2 from the germline V gene are SGHNT and YYREEE (reference sequence). The length of the CDR3 is 16 residues. V was clipped by 0 bases and J by 6 bases; unmatched bases: 7. CDR3 residues: CASSLALGTGDEKLFF. The DNA of the CDR3 is TGTGCCAGCAGCTTGGCCCTAGGGACAGGCGATGAAAAACTGTTTTTT.

The chain is built from TRBV6-5 and TRBJ2-7; D is possibly TRBD1 (6 bases). This CDR3 has 14 amino acids. With 2 bases removed from V and 0 bases from J, the gap between germline ends came to 8 bases. Germline V gene sequence: CDR1 MNHEY, CDR2 SVGAGI. The CDR3 sequence: CASSYDRYSYEQYV. The CDR3 DNA sequence: TGTGCCAGCAGTTACGACAGGTACTCCTACGAGCAGTACGTC.

This clone was observed a single time. This chain connects TRBV7-9 to TRBJ2-3, with 10 bases lining up with TRBD1. Germline-derived CDR1 and CDR2 are SEHNR and FQNEAQ (reference sequence). V gave up 5 bases and J gave up 3 bases; unmatched junction bases: 8. The CDR3 covers 16 residues. The CDR3: CASSRPTGGRTDTQYF. The DNA for the CDR3 is TGTGCCAGCAGCCGCCCGACAGGGGGCAGGACAGATACGCAGTATTTT.

The chain uses TRBV10-3 and TRBJ1-2; TRBD1 matches 7 bases. The CDR3 runs 14 residues. CDR1 is ENHRY and CDR2 is SYGVKD in the germline V gene. Losses at the gene ends were 10 bases for V and 2 bases for J; bases not matched to a gene: 10. The CDR3 sequence is CATFRTGRNYGYTF. Here the CDR3 DNA reads TGTGCCACCTTTCGGACAGGACGAAACTATGGCTACACCTTC.

Concerning this clone: A read error may produce the germline difference seen at one junction end. The chain employs TRBV7-7 and TRBJ2-5; D is unclear. The CDR3 has 13 amino acids. CDR1 SSHAT and CDR2 FNYEAQ come from the germline V gene (reference sequence). The CDR3 sequence: CASSQNYGETQYF. Here the CDR3 DNA reads TGTGCTAGCAGCCAAAATTACGGGGAGACCCAGTACTTC.

The chain uses TRBV6-5 and TRBJ2-7; TRBD1 agrees at 7 bases. The CDR3 is 15 residues long. Trimming took 0 bases from V and 6 from J; bases not matched to a gene: 8. CDR1 and CDR2 (germline): MNHEY, SVGAGI. The CDR3 protein is CASSYSGNRGSEQYV. The CDR3 nucleotides read TGTGCCAGCAGTTACTCTGGAAACAGGGGATCCGAGCAGTACGTC.

The CDR3 sequence is CATSDSRFSPNNYGYTF. The DNA of the CDR3 is TGTGCCACCAGTGATTCCCGCTTTTCGCCTAATAACTATGGCTACACCTTC. The J gene is TRBJ1-2, the V gene TRBV24-1; the D is unclear. The CDR3 extends over 17 amino acids. Trimming left V 2 bases short and J 1 base short, with 16 bases between. CDR1 is KGHDR, CDR2 SFDVKD, per germline.

V gene TRBV6-5 combines with J gene TRBJ2-7; 9 nucleotides agree with TRBD2. Losses at the gene ends were 8 bases for V and 7 bases for J; bases not matched to a gene: 12. Germline values: CDR1 MNHEY, CDR2 SVGAGI. The length of the CDR3 is 14 residues. This chain's CDR3 is CASSGLAGAGEQYF. CDR3 DNA: TGTGCCAGCTCGGGATTAGCGGGGGCGGGAGAGCAGTACTTC.

This chain uses TRBV15 with TRBJ2-2; D remains ambiguous. Germline V lookup: CDR1 LNHNV, CDR2 YYDKDF (reference sequence). This CDR3 comprises 16 residues. The ends were cut back, 1 base at V and 1 base at J, with 10 bases in the middle. As DNA, the CDR3 is TGTGCCACCAGCAGAGGTGGCGCGGAGAACACCGGGGAGCTGTTTTTT. Its translation is CATSRGGAENTGELFF.

Here the CDR3 DNA reads TGTGCCAGTAGTATAGGGTACCGACAGGGGGGGAACACTGAAGCTTTCTTT. The encoded protein is CASSIGYRQGGNTEAFF. This sequence joins TRBV19 and TRBJ1-1; 9 positions match TRBD1. Trimming cost V 1 base and J 1 base; bases outside gene matches: 7. This CDR3 has 17 residues. The germline V gene encodes CDR1 LNHDA and CDR2 SQIVND (reference sequence).

The rearrangement uses TRBV11-2 and TRBJ1-6, with D unresolved. CDR3 length equals 18 residues. With 0 bases removed from V and 0 bases from J, the gap between germline ends came to 12 bases. CDR1 and CDR2 (germline): SGHAT, FQNNGV. The CDR3 here is CASSLDPRRSSYNSPLHF. CDR3 sequence (DNA): TGTGCCAGCAGCTTAGATCCGAGACGGAGCTCCTATAATTCACCCCTCCACTTT.

The V gene is TRBV5-4, the J gene TRBJ1-3; possibly TRBD1 for D (5 bases). Germline loops: CDR1 SGHNT, CDR2 YYREEE (reference sequence). Deletions cut 3 bases from V and 0 bases from J, with 13 bases between. The CDR3 length is 16 residues. In DNA form, the CDR3 reads TGTGCCAGCAGCTCGGACACGACTGGCTCTGGAAACACCATATATTTT. Translated, it gives CASSSDTTGSGNTIYF.

The V gene is TRBV19, the J gene TRBJ1-2, with 11 nucleotides matching TRBD1. V gave up 10 bases and J gave up 4 bases; unmatched junction bases: 8. CDR1 is LNHDA, CDR2 SQIVND, per germline (reference sequence). This CDR3 is built from 14 residues. CDR3 residues: CATTPGQGGYGYTF. The CDR3 bases are TGTGCCACCACCCCGGGACAGGGGGGCTATGGCTACACCTTC.

The CDR3 sequence: CASILRGNTDTQYF. Here the CDR3 DNA reads TGTGCCAGCATCTTGCGGGGGAACACAGATACGCAGTATTTT. The chain combines TRBV6-6 with TRBJ2-3; 7 bases are a match to TRBD2. Germline lookup yields CDR1 MNHNY and CDR2 SVGAGI (reference sequence). The CDR3 totals 14 residues. V was pared by 7 bases and J by 2 bases, with 6 bases of the junction left unmatched.

V and J are TRBV19 and TRBJ2-5, with 7 bases matching TRBD1. The CDR3 totals 13 residues. V lost 8 bases, J lost 4 bases, and 7 bases stayed unmatched. Germline loops: CDR1 LNHDA, CDR2 SQIVND (reference sequence). CDR3 loop: CASGRTGTETQYF. In DNA, the CDR3 is TGTGCCAGTGGTAGGACAGGAACAGAGACCCAGTACTTC.

The CDR3 protein is CASSLGGENYGYTF. The CDR3 nucleotides are TGCGCCAGCAGCTTGGGGGGAGAGAACTATGGCTACACCTTC. The chain recombines TRBV5-1 with TRBJ1-2, with D unclear. This CDR3 is built from 14 residues. Deletions cut 0 bases from V and 2 bases from J, with 8 bases between. Germline V gives CDR1 SGHRS, CDR2 YFSETQ.

The chain uses TRBV5-1 and TRBJ1-1, with no clear D. Trimming stripped 1 base from V and 1 base from J, with 8 bases between. The CDR3 runs 14 residues. Germline CDR1 reads SGHRS; CDR2 reads YFSETQ. Here the CDR3 reads CASSLIGANTEAFF. For the CDR3, the DNA is TGCGCCAGCAGCTTGATAGGAGCGAACACTGAAGCTTTCTTT. Looking up the rest from reference TRBV5-1 and TRBJ1-1 gives the full variable domain: KAGVTQTPRYLIKTRGQQVTLSCSPISGHRSVSWYQQTPGQGLQFLFEYFSETQRNKGNFPGRFSGRQFSNSRSEMNVSTLELGDSALYLCASSLIGANTEAFFGQGTRLTVV.

V is TRBV5-1 and J is TRBJ1-2; D remains unclear. Germline V gene data show CDR1 as SGHRS and CDR2 as YFSETQ. Trimming cost V 0 bases and J 3 bases, with 18 bases left between them. The CDR3 is made up of 17 amino acids. CDR3 nucleotides: TGCGCCAGCAGCTTGGGTGGCAGTTCGCCAATCGACTATGGCTACACCTTC. This gives the protein CASSLGGSSPIDYGYTF.

The chain joins TRBV6-5 to TRBJ2-2, with 11 bases fitting TRBD2. Germline trimming cut 9 bases from V and 2 bases from J; bases unmatched to any gene: 2. The CDR3 covers 14 residues. Germline V gene lookup returns CDR1 MNHEY and CDR2 SVGAGI. The CDR3 region has the DNA TGTGCCAGTAGCGGGGGGGTCAACACCGGGGAGCTGTTTTTT. Its translation is CASSGGVNTGELFF.

This clone was recorded a few times. V gene TRBV7-9 combines with J gene TRBJ2-2; D possibly corresponds to TRBD1 (6 bases). The CDR3 spans 15 residues. Germline V gene data show CDR1 as SEHNR and CDR2 as FQNEAQ (reference sequence). Trimming removed 5 bases at V and 0 bases at J, with 10 bases between. The CDR3 DNA reads TGTGCCAGCAGCCCGCGGACAGCGAACACCGGGGAGCTGTTTTTT. It yields the protein CASSPRTANTGELFF. Full variable domain (rest looked up from reference TRBV7-9 and TRBJ2-2): DTGVSQNPRHKITKRGQNVTFRCDPISEHNRLYWYRQTLGQGPEFLTYFQNEAQLEKSRLLSDRFSAERPKGSFSTLEIQRTEQGDSAMYLCASSPRTANTGELFFGEGSRLTVL.